The rows below give T cell receptor beta chains drawn from one sample of a study of T cell repertoires in cytomegalovirus infection. TCRdb independently ran MiXCR on the reads; one entry per CDR3 protein. The sample shows around 280,000 distinct CDR3 sequences, about 13% of them seen only once. Sequencing was performed on PBMCs. The receptors derive from a human donor in good health (CMV status not recorded). Some clones in this sample may be carry-over from other donors' samples. Each CDR3 is given with its conserved first and last residue. A D gene is named only where the DNA matches it firmly. Only some rows state a clone size, as once, few, many or a class for expanded clones.

d_call: -; v_call: TRBV29-1; clone_size: many; j_call: TRBJ1-2; cdr3_nt: TGCAGCGTTGGAAACGGCAGGGATTATGGCTACACCTTC; cdr3_aa: CSVGNGRDYGYTF
d_call: -; v_call: TRBV9; clone_size: -; j_call: TRBJ2-7; cdr3_nt: TGTGCCAGCAGCGTAGCATCAGGAGAATACGAGCAGTACTTC; cdr3_aa: CASSVASGEYEQYF
d_call: -; v_call: TRBV20-1; clone_size: -; j_call: TRBJ1-4; cdr3_nt: TGCAGTGCTAGAGGTTGGGCAACTAATGAAAAACTGTTTTTT; cdr3_aa: CSARGWATNEKLFF
d_call: -; v_call: TRBV5-6; clone_size: once; j_call: TRBJ1-5; cdr3_nt: TGTGCCAGCAGCTTGGGGCTAAATAGCAATCAGCCCCAGCATTTT; cdr3_aa: CASSLGLNSNQPQHF
d_call: -; v_call: TRBV11-2; clone_size: many; j_call: TRBJ2-5; cdr3_nt: TGTGCCAGCGCGGCACAAGAGACCCAGTACTTC; cdr3_aa: CASAAQETQYF
d_call: TRBD1; v_call: TRBV15; clone_size: few; j_call: TRBJ1-5; cdr3_nt: TGTGCCACCAGCAACCCGGACAGGGGTGGCAATCAGCCCCAGCATTTT; cdr3_aa: CATSNPDRGGNQPQHF
d_call: -; v_call: TRBV15; clone_size: many; j_call: TRBJ2-5; cdr3_nt: TGTGCCACCAGCAGCTGGGGCGGGGAGACCCAGTACTTC; cdr3_aa: CATSSWGGETQYF
d_call: -; v_call: TRBV6-2/TRBV6-3; clone_size: -; j_call: TRBJ2-7; cdr3_nt: TGTGCCAGCAGTTATTTGACACGCATCGACGAGCAGTACTTC; cdr3_aa: CASSYLTRIDEQYF
d_call: TRBD1; v_call: TRBV7-2; clone_size: many; j_call: TRBJ1-1; cdr3_nt: TGTGCCAGCAGCTTACCGGGACAGGGGATCGGGGACACTGAAGCTTTCTTT; cdr3_aa: CASSLPGQGIGDTEAFF
d_call: -; v_call: TRBV7-2; clone_size: many; j_call: TRBJ2-5; cdr3_nt: TGTGCCAGCAGCTTAGAAGAGCTCCCGTACTTC; cdr3_aa: CASSLEELPYF
d_call: -; v_call: TRBV7-2; clone_size: many; j_call: TRBJ2-7; cdr3_nt: TGTGCCAGCAGCCTAAAATGGGGGATTGAGCAGTACTTC; cdr3_aa: CASSLKWGIEQYF
d_call: TRBD1; v_call: TRBV29-1; clone_size: once; j_call: TRBJ1-1; cdr3_nt: TGCAGCGCCCATCCGGCACAGGGGTCCACTGAAGCTTTCTTT; cdr3_aa: CSAHPAQGSTEAFF
d_call: TRBD1; v_call: TRBV20-1; clone_size: once; j_call: TRBJ1-5; cdr3_nt: TGCAGTGCTTCAGAAGGGGGCAATGGACATCAGCCCCAGCATTTT; cdr3_aa: CSASEGGNGHQPQHF
d_call: -; v_call: TRBV9; clone_size: few; j_call: TRBJ2-5; cdr3_nt: TGTGCCAGCAGCGTCACGGGGTTATTCCAAGAGACCCAGTACTTC; cdr3_aa: CASSVTGLFQETQYF
d_call: -; v_call: TRBV12-3/TRBV12-4; clone_size: few; j_call: TRBJ1-1; cdr3_nt: TGTGCCAGCACCATTCAGGGTGTCGAAGCTTTCTTT; cdr3_aa: CASTIQGVEAFF
d_call: -; v_call: TRBV28; clone_size: many; j_call: TRBJ1-3; cdr3_nt: TGTGCCAGCAGTAGAGACCATGTCGGTGGAAACACCATATATTTT; cdr3_aa: CASSRDHVGGNTIYF
d_call: -; v_call: TRBV7-2; clone_size: -; j_call: TRBJ2-1; cdr3_nt: TGTGCCAGCAGCCCAAGAGGACAGCACAATGAGCAGTTCTTC; cdr3_aa: CASSPRGQHNEQFF
d_call: TRBD2; v_call: TRBV7-2; clone_size: many; j_call: TRBJ2-5; cdr3_nt: TGTGCCAGCAGCTCATGGACTAGCGGGAGGATTGGGACCCAGTACTTC; cdr3_aa: CASSSWTSGRIGTQYF
d_call: -; v_call: TRBV7-6; clone_size: few; j_call: TRBJ1-2; cdr3_nt: TGTGCCAGCAGCTCTCAGGGAACGGATGGCTACACCTTC; cdr3_aa: CASSSQGTDGYTF
d_call: TRBD1; v_call: TRBV7-7; clone_size: many; j_call: TRBJ2-3; cdr3_nt: TGTGCCAGCAGCTCCGGGGACAGGGCCGCAGATACGCAGTATTTT; cdr3_aa: CASSSGDRAADTQYF